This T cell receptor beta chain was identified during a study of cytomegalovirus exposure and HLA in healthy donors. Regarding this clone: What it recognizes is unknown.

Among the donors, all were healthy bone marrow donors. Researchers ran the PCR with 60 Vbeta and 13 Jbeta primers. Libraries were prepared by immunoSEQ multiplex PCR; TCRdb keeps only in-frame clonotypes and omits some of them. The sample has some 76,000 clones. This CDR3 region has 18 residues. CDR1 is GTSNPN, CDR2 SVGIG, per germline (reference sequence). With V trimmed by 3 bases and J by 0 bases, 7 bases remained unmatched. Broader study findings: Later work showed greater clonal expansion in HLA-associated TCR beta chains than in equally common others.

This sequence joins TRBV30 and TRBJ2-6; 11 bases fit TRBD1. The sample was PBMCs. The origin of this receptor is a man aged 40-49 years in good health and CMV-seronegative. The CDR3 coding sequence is TGTGCCTGGAGCGGTCCCGGGACAGGGGGCTCTGGGGCCAACGTCCTGACTTTC. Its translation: CAWSGPGTGGSGANVLTF.